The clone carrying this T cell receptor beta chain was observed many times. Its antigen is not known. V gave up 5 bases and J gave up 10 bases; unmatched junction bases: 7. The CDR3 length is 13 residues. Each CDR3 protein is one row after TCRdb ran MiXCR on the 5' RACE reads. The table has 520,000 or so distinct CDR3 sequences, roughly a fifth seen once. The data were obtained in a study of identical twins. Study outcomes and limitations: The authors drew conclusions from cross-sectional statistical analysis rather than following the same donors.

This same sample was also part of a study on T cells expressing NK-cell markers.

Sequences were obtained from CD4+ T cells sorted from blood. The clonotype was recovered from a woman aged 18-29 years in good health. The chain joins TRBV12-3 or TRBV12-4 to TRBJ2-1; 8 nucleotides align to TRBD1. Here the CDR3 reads CASSPTGEWEQFF. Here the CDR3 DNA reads TGTGCCAGCAGTCCGACAGGGGAATGGGAGCAGTTCTTC.